This T cell receptor (beta chain) appears in the sequencing data of a study of cytomegalovirus exposure and HLA in healthy donors. Regarding the study as a whole: In a later analysis, HLA-associated TCR beta chains were more clonally expanded than equally common others. It has been reported that TCR beta sequences accurately predicted the HLA-A and HLA-B alleles of most subjects.

13 Jbeta primers and 60 Vbeta primers were used for the PCR. This table comes from immunoSEQ multiplex PCR, and its TCRdb copy is limited to in-frame clones, with some not included. Recorded for this sample: 200,000 or so clones. Germline V gene data show CDR1 as SNHLY and CDR2 as FYNNEI. V trimming: 2 bases; J trimming: 2 bases; junction bases outside the gene matches: 0. This CDR3 is built from 14 residues. About this clone itself: The antigen is undetermined.

The chain combines TRBV2 with TRBJ2-5; 9 nucleotides align to TRBD2. This TCR was sampled from a boy aged 5 to 17 in good health and CMV-seronegative. The sample taken for sequencing was PBMCs. The CDR3 is CASSELAGQETQYF. The CDR3 DNA reads as TGTGCCAGCAGTGAACTAGCGGGGCAAGAGACCCAGTACTTC.